The 32 T cell receptor beta chains given below trace back to one sample, sequenced in a study of blood T cell repertoires in COVID-19. Clones were read by immunoSEQ multiplex PCR, and TCRdb kept only the in-frame ones, dropping some. The sample yields about 220,000 clones, 65% to 90% seen once. Input material: peripheral blood. The receptors here all came from a woman aged 70-85 years with COVID-19, enrolled during active disease.

The genes are TRBV29-1 and TRBJ1-2; 9 bases are shared with TRBD1. Germline CDR1 is SQVTM and CDR2 is ANQGSEA. The CDR3 covers 14 residues. V was clipped by 6 bases and J by 4 bases; unmatched bases: 9. The CDR3 region is CSVETGGIIYGYTF. The DNA for the CDR3 is TGCAGCGTGGAAACAGGGGGCATAATCTATGGCTACACCTTC.

The chain is built from TRBV10-3 and TRBJ2-5, with D tentatively TRBD2 (6 bases). The germline CDR1 and CDR2 sequences are ENHRY and SYGVKD. V was shortened by 3 bases and J by 5 bases, with 13 bases between the two germline ends. CDR3 size: 14 residues. The DNA for the CDR3 is TGTGCCATCAGTGATGGGGCAGGGAGGGAGACCCAGTACTTC. It is translated as CAISDGAGRETQYF.

The chain has TRBV4-2 and TRBJ1-2; D not certain. From germline, CDR1 is LGHNA and CDR2 YNFKEQ. V was trimmed by 3 bases and J by 1 base, leaving 12 bases between them. The CDR3 has 15 residues. The CDR3 nucleotides read TGTGCCAGCAGCCAGGCCCCCATCAATAACTATGGCTACACCTTC. Its protein product is CASSQAPINNYGYTF.

V usage is TRBV18 and J usage is TRBJ2-1, with 7 positions matching TRBD1. There are 15 residues in the CDR3. The germline V gene encodes CDR1 KGHSH and CDR2 LQKENI. J lost 9 bases, V lost 6 bases, and 14 bases had no gene match. CDR3 nucleotides: TGTGCCAGCTCCTTCGAGACAGGGATGATAGGTGAGCAGTTCTTC. Translated, it gives CASSFETGMIGEQFF.

Turning to this clone: The junction and the germline gene differ at one end; a read error may be behind it. In the same sample, other DNA sequences code for this CDR3. The gene calls are TRBV12-5 and TRBJ1-3; TRBD1 might be the D (6 bases). The length of the CDR3 is 19 residues. Germline CDR1 is LGHNT and CDR2 is FRNRAP. This chain's CDR3 is CASAAAAGDQVFSGNTIYF. Here the CDR3 DNA reads TGTGCTAGTGCCGCAGCGGCAGGGGACCAAGTTTTCTCTGGAAATACCATATATTTT.

In this sample, this clone turned up once. This chain uses TRBV4-3 with TRBJ1-2; D is ambiguous. Trimming removed 6 bases at V and 0 bases at J, with 14 bases between. This CDR3 is built from 15 residues. Germline V gene sequence: CDR1 LGHNA, CDR2 YSLEER. CDR3 in DNA: TGCGCCAGCAGGCACCTCGGGGTTTCTAACTATGGCTACACCTTC. As protein: CASRHLGVSNYGYTF.

The chain combines TRBV7-2 with TRBJ2-2; maybe TRBD2 (6 bases). Germline CDR1 is SGHTA and CDR2 is FQGNSA. The CDR3 is made up of 15 amino acids. V gave up 6 bases and J gave up 0 bases, with 11 bases separating them. Written as DNA, the CDR3 is TGTGCCAGCAGTATTAGCGGAACGAACACCGGGGAGCTGTTTTTT. Protein product: CASSISGTNTGELFF.

The chain has TRBV3-1 (or the pseudogene TRBV3-2) and TRBJ1-6, with a possible D match to TRBD1 (5 bases). Germline CDR1 and CDR2: LGHDT and YNNKEL (reference sequence). The CDR3 runs to 16 residues. V lost 4 bases to trimming and J lost 2 bases, with 12 bases between them. The DNA for the CDR3 is TGTGCCAGCAGCCGACAGCACACCGCCTATAATTCACCCCTCCACTTT. Translating gives CASSRQHTAYNSPLHF.

The chain carries TRBV5-1 and TRBJ2-3, with D maybe TRBD2 (5 bases). Per the germline V gene, CDR1 is SGHRS and CDR2 is YFSETQ. Deletions cut 0 bases from V and 0 bases from J, with 11 bases between. The CDR3 is 16 residues long. The CDR3 DNA reads as TGCGCCAGCAGCTTGGTATTTAGCGAGAGCACAGATACGCAGTATTTT. Protein product: CASSLVFSESTDTQYF.

This CDR3 is CASGSGQGEVQYF. The DNA of the CDR3 is TGTGCTAGTGGTTCGGGACAGGGGGAGGTTCAGTACTTC. The chain employs TRBV12-5 and TRBJ2-7; 11 nucleotides match TRBD1. The germline gives CDR1 LGHNT, CDR2 FRNRAP. The CDR3 consists of 13 residues. V was clipped by 4 bases and J by 10 bases; unmatched bases: 6.

The chain has TRBV7-2 and TRBJ2-1, with 9 bases lining up with TRBD2. The CDR3 covers 16 residues. V was pared by 3 bases and J by 2 bases, with 5 bases of the junction left unmatched. Per the germline V gene, CDR1 is SGHTA and CDR2 is FQGNSA. CDR3 in amino acids: CASSLGGGVTYNEQFF. As DNA, the CDR3 is TGTGCCAGCAGCTTGGGCGGGGGGGTCACCTACAATGAGCAGTTCTTC. Supplemented by reference TRBV7-2 and TRBJ2-1, the full variable domain reads GAGVSQSPSNKVTEKGKDVELRCDPISGHTALYWYRQSLGQGLEFLIYFQGNSAPDKSGLPSDRFSAERTGGSVSTLTIQRTQQEDSAVYLCASSLGGGVTYNEQFFGPGTRLTVL.

V gene TRBV7-2 combines with J gene TRBJ2-4, with unresolved D. The CDR3 length is 16 residues. The V gene's germline CDR1 is SGHTA and CDR2 FQGNSA. V dropped 1 base and J dropped 0 bases, with 10 bases sitting between them. The CDR3 loop reads CASSLVSSPAKNIQYF. As DNA, the CDR3 is TGTGCCAGCAGCTTAGTATCTTCCCCAGCCAAAAACATTCAGTACTTC.

V is TRBV2 and J is TRBJ2-4; D may be TRBD1 (5 bases). This CDR3 is 15 amino acids long. CDR1 and CDR2 (germline): SNHLY, FYNNEI. Deletions cut 7 bases from V and 0 bases from J, with 13 bases between. In nucleotides, the CDR3 is TGTGCCAGCAACTTACAGGATTTAGCCAAAAACATTCAGTACTTC. Amino acids: CASNLQDLAKNIQYF.

The genes are TRBV6-5 and TRBJ2-5, with 11 bases matching TRBD2. Germline V gene lookup returns CDR1 MNHEY and CDR2 SVGAGI. This CDR3 spans 15 amino acids. V lost 7 bases to trimming and J lost 4 bases; unmatched junction nucleotides: 8. The CDR3 nucleotides read TGTGCCAGCACGCGATTAGCGGGAGGGGGAGAGACCCAGTACTTC. Protein: CASTRLAGGGETQYF.

The chain employs TRBV7-9 and TRBJ1-4; the match to TRBD1 covers 7 bases. J was trimmed by 8 bases and V by 0 bases; bases with no gene match: 6. The CDR3 covers 15 residues. Per the germline V gene, CDR1 is SEHNR and CDR2 is FQNEAQ (reference sequence). In nucleotides, the CDR3 is TGTGCCAGCAGCTTAGCGAGACAGGGTCGCGAAAAACTGTTTTTT. It is translated as CASSLARQGREKLFF.

V and J are TRBV6-2 or TRBV6-3 and TRBJ2-7; tentatively, D is TRBD1 (5 bases). The V and J ends lost 0 bases and 2 bases respectively, with 14 bases between them. Looked up from germline, CDR1 is MNHEY and CDR2 is SVGEGT. The CDR3 is 16 amino acids. The CDR3 spells CASSYSSAGPPYEQYF. CDR3 in DNA: TGTGCCAGCAGTTACTCGAGTGCAGGGCCCCCCTACGAGCAGTACTTC.

The J gene is TRBJ2-3, the V gene TRBV19; D perhaps matches TRBD1 (6 bases). V was pared by 3 bases and J by 6 bases, with 13 bases between. Germline CDR1 and CDR2: LNHDA and SQIVND (reference sequence). The CDR3 is made up of 14 amino acids. The CDR3 DNA sequence: TGTGCCAGTAGTATGCGGTTAAGGGGGGATACGCAGTATTTT. It translates to CASSMRLRGDTQYF.

The V call is TRBV19, the J call TRBJ2-1, with 7 bases lining up with TRBD1. The CDR3 is 14 residues long. J lost 4 bases, V lost 8 bases, and 8 bases had no gene match. Per germline, CDR1 LNHDA and CDR2 SQIVND (reference sequence). The CDR3 reads CASSGTAIYNEQFF. Written as DNA, the CDR3 is TGTGCCAGTTCCGGGACAGCGATTTACAATGAGCAGTTCTTC.

In DNA, the CDR3 is TGTGCCAGCAGCTTAGATGCGCGGTTTGCCTACGAGCAGTACTTC. Its protein product is CASSLDARFAYEQYF. The chain has TRBV11-3 and TRBJ2-7; no reliable D call. The CDR3 extends over 15 amino acids. V lost 0 bases and J 2 bases, leaving 11 bases between the germline ends. The germline V gene encodes CDR1 SGHNT and CDR2 YENEEA.

This clone was seen only once. The chain combines TRBV18 with TRBJ2-7; 7 bases map to TRBD2. The V segment lost 3 bases and the J segment 3 bases; nucleotides outside the gene matches: 2. CDR3 length: 13 residues. CDR1 is KGHSH and CDR2 is LQKENI in the germline V gene. The CDR3 loop reads CASSPASGYEQYF. The CDR3 nucleotides read TGTGCCAGCTCACCGGCTAGCGGCTACGAGCAGTACTTC.

The chain joins TRBV11-2 to TRBJ2-7, with 7 bases matching TRBD1. With V trimmed by 4 bases and J by 4 bases, 7 bases remained unmatched. The V gene's germline CDR1 is SGHAT and CDR2 FQNNGV. CDR3 length: 14 amino acids. The CDR3 DNA reads as TGTGCCAGCAGCTCAAACAGGGGCTTTTACGAGCAGTACTTC. Its protein is CASSSNRGFYEQYF.

The rearrangement joins TRBV10-3 to TRBJ2-1, with 10 positions matching TRBD2. This CDR3 spans 15 amino acids. With V trimmed by 2 bases and J by 7 bases, 5 bases remained unmatched. Germline V lookup: CDR1 ENHRY, CDR2 SYGVKD. This CDR3 is CAISEEASGRNEQFF. The CDR3 region has the DNA TGTGCCATCAGTGAGGAGGCTAGCGGGAGAAATGAGCAGTTCTTC.

The CDR3 DNA reads TGTGCCAGCAGCTTAGGAGGAGGGGGCGACTATGGCTACACCTTC. This gives the protein CASSLGGGGDYGYTF. The rearrangement uses TRBV11-2 and TRBJ1-2; 7 positions match TRBD1. Germline V CDR1 and CDR2: SGHAT, FQNNGV. The CDR3 is made up of 15 amino acids. J was trimmed by 3 bases and V by 1 base; bases with no gene match: 5.

The J gene is TRBJ2-7, the V gene TRBV18; 7 positions agree with TRBD2. Per germline, CDR1 KGHSH and CDR2 LQKENI. The CDR3 is 15 residues long. V lost 4 bases to trimming and J lost 5 bases; unmatched junction nucleotides: 11. The CDR3 sequence is CASSRDTSREDEQYF. The CDR3 DNA follows: TGTGCCAGCTCACGAGATACGTCCCGGGAGGACGAGCAGTACTTC.

This sequence joins TRBV3-1 (or the pseudogene TRBV3-2) and TRBJ1-2, with TRBD1 matching over 11 bases. The junction had 7 bases not matched to a gene; V was cut back by 5 bases and J by 8 bases. This CDR3 has 14 amino acids. The germline V gene has CDR1 LGHDT and CDR2 YNNKEL (reference sequence). The CDR3, as DNA: TGTGCCAGCAGCTACCGGGACAGGGGGAGAGGCTACACCTTC. It codes for CASSYRDRGRGYTF.

This rearrangement joins TRBV14 to TRBJ2-1; D may be TRBD1 (5 bases). The CDR3 spans 13 residues. V lost 0 bases to trimming and J lost 9 bases, with 9 bases between them. In germline, CDR1 is SGHDN, CDR2 FVKESK. In DNA, the CDR3 is TGTGCCAGCAGCCAAGATAGGGGTACTGAGCAGTTCTTC. Its translation is CASSQDRGTEQFF. The complete variable domain, with remaining parts taken from reference TRBV14 and TRBJ2-1, reads EAGVTQFPSHSVIEKGQTVTLRCDPISGHDNLYWYRRVMGKEIKFLLHFVKESKQDESGMPNNRFLAERTGGTYSTLKVQPAELEDSGVYFCASSQDRGTEQFFGPGTRLTVL.

This clone came up a few times. The rearrangement joins TRBV6-1 to TRBJ1-2, with D perhaps TRBD1 (6 bases). The CDR3 sequence is 14 residues long. Germline V gene lookup returns CDR1 MNHNS and CDR2 SASEGT. Between the trimmed V and J ends, which lost 3 bases and 2 bases, there was a span of 10 bases. Here the CDR3 reads CASSDDRRNYGYTF. CDR3 DNA sequence: TGTGCCAGCAGTGACGACAGGCGCAACTATGGCTACACCTTC.

The chain has TRBV29-1 and TRBJ1-6; 9 positions match TRBD1. V was clipped by 4 bases and J by 14 bases; unmatched bases: 12. The CDR3 runs to 14 residues. Looked up from germline, CDR1 is SQVTM and CDR2 is ANQGSEA. In nucleotides, the CDR3 is TGCAGCGTTGCCGTAGGGACAGGGACGTTGGCCCTCCACTTT. Amino acids: CSVAVGTGTLALHF.

This chain links TRBV6-5 with TRBJ2-4, with 8 bases that match TRBD1. Looked up from germline, CDR1 is MNHEY and CDR2 is SVGAGI. The CDR3 covers 15 residues. J was trimmed by 3 bases and V by 2 bases; bases with no gene match: 3. CDR3 coding DNA: TGTGCCAGCAGTTACGTCGGGACAGGCAAAAACATTCAGTACTTC. Its protein product is CASSYVGTGKNIQYF.

V is TRBV11-2 and J is TRBJ2-6, with D unresolved. Germline V gene lookup returns CDR1 SGHAT and CDR2 FQNNGV. Trimming stripped 0 bases from V and 1 base from J, with 4 bases between. This CDR3 spans 15 amino acids. The CDR3 region is CASSLDLSGANVLTF. Written as DNA, the CDR3 is TGTGCCAGCAGCTTAGACTTATCTGGGGCCAACGTCCTGACTTTC.

The chain has TRBV7-2 and TRBJ2-2; 7 nucleotides agree with TRBD2. Trimming cost V 1 base and J 0 bases; bases outside gene matches: 5. CDR1 and CDR2 from the germline V gene are SGHTA and FQGNSA. This CDR3 has 17 amino acids. This chain's CDR3 is CASSLVAGVTNTGELFF. Written as DNA, the CDR3 is TGTGCCAGCAGCTTAGTTGCGGGAGTGACGAACACCGGGGAGCTGTTTTTT.

The V call is TRBV5-6, the J call TRBJ1-4; D is uncertain. The CDR3 covers 14 residues. The germline gives CDR1 SGHDT, CDR2 YYEEEE. The V and J ends lost 0 bases and 4 bases respectively, with 7 bases between them. DNA of the CDR3: TGTGCCAGCAGCTTGGGGCAGGTTAATGAAAAACTGTTTTTT. This encodes CASSLGQVNEKLFF.